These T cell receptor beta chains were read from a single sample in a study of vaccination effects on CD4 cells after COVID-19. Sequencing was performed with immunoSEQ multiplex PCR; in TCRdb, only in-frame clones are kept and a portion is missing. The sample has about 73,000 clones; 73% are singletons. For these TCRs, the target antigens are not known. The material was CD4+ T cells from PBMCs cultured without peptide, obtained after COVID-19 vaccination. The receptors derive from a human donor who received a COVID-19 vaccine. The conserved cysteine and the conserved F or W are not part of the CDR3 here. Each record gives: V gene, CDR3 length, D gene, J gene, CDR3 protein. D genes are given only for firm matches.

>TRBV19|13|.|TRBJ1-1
ASSLGQVPNTEAF
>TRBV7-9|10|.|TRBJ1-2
ASRSVHLDYT
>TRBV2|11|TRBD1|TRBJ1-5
ASRGTGDQPQH
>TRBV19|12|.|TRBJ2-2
ASRQTGNTGELF
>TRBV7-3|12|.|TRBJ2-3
ASTKGGPGDTQY
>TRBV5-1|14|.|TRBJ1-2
ASSLAERPGRDGYT
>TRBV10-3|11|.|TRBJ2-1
AISGASEGEQF
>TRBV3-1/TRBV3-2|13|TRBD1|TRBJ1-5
ASSQGTGGNQPQH
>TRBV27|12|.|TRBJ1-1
ASRAKTLNTEAF
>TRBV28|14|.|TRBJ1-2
ASRSLKGDRDYGYT
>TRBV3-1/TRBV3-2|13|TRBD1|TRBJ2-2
ASSTRQGLTGELF
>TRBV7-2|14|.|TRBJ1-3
ASSLVGSLSGNTIY
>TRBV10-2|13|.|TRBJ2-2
ASSPGTRGNGELF
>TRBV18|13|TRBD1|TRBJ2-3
ASSPRTGNTDTQY
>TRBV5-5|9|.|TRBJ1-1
ASSLNTEAF
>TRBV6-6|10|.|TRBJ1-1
ASSRQNTEAF
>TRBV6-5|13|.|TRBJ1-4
ASSYSGATNEKLF
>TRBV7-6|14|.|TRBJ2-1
ASSLLLAGTYNEQF
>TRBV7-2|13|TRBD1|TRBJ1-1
ASTFQGGMNTEAF
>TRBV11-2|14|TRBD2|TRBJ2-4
ASSLGRGESLNIQY
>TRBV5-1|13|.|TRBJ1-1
ASSSTNQPGTEAF
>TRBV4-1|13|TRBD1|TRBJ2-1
ASSPGQVPYNEQF